What follows is one T cell receptor beta chain and its context. The record originates from a study of blood T cell repertoires in COVID-19. As for the study in general: The study drew acute and convalescent COVID-19 samples from the United States, Italy and Spain. The cDNA or gDNA used as material had been derived from T cells, B-cell-depleted T cells, or PBMCs.

Original analysis: Counts of nucleated cells, estimated from reference gene primer amplification, were obtained. The table came from immunoSEQ multiplex PCR; TCRdb's copy has only in-frame clones and leaves some out. V and J calls and clone size are as listed in that table; D and trimming were resolved from the DNA. The sample records some 210,000 clones, 90% to 95% being singletons. The CDR3 runs to 14 residues. CDR1 and CDR2 from the germline V gene are MDHEN and SYDVKM. The J segment lost 7 bases and the V segment lost 6 bases, leaving 7 bases of the junction unmatched. V usage is TRBV28 and J usage is TRBJ1-4; 8 nucleotides line up with TRBD1. Input material: peripheral blood. This sequence originates from a man between 60 and 75 years old with COVID-19, enrolled during active disease. The CDR3 nucleotides read TGTGCCAGCAGACGACAGGGGTTCGGTGAAAAACTGTTTTTT. Translating gives CASRRQGFGEKLFF.